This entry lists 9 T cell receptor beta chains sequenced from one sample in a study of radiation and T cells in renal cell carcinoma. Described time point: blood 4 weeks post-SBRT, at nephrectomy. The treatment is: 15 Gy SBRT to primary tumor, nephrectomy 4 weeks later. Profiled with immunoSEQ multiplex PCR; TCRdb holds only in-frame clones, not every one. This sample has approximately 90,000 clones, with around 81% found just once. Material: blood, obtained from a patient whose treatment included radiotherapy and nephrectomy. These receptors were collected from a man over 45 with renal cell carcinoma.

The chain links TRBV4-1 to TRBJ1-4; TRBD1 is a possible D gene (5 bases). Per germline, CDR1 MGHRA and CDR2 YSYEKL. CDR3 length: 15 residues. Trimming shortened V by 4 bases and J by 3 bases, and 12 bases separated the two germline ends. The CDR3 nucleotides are TGCGCCAGCAGCCCGGGACCGATTCCTAATGAAAAACTGTTTTTT. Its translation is CASSPGPIPNEKLFF.

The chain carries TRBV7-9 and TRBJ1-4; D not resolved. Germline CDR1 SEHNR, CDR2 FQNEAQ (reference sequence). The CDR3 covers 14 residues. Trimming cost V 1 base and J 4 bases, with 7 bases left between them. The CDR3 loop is CASSLVGNNEKLFF. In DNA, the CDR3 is TGTGCCAGCAGCTTAGTAGGGAATAATGAAAAACTGTTTTTT.

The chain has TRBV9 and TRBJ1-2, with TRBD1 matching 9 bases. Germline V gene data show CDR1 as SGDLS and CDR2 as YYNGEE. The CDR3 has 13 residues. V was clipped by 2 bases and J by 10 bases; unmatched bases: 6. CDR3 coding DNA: TGTGCCAGCAGCGTCGTTGGGACAGGGCTCTACACCTTC. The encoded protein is CASSVVGTGLYTF.

The CDR3 sequence is CASSASGLNEQFF. For the CDR3, the DNA is TGTGCCAGTAGTGCCTCCGGCCTCAATGAGCAGTTCTTC. The chain combines TRBV19 with TRBJ2-1; D gene unclear. The germline V gene encodes CDR1 LNHDA and CDR2 SQIVND (reference sequence). V was pared by 5 bases and J by 6 bases, with 11 bases between. The CDR3 totals 13 residues.

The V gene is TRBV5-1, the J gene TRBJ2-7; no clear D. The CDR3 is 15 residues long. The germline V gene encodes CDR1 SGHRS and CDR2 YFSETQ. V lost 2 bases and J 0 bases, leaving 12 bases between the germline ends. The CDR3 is CASSFLNPSSYEQYF. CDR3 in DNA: TGCGCCAGCAGCTTTCTAAACCCTAGCTCCTACGAGCAGTACTTC.

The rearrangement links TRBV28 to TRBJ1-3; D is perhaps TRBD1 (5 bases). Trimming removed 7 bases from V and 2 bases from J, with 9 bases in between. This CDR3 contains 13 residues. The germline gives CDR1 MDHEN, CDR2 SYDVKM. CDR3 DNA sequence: TGTGCCAGCACAGGAGGGGCTGGAAACACCATATATTTT. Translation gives CASTGGAGNTIYF.

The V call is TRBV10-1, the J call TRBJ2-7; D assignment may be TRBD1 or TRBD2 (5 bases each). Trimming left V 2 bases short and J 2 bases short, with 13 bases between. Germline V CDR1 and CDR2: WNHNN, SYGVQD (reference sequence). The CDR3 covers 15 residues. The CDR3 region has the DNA TGCGCCAGCAGTGAGAGGGGACCGGGGACCTACGAGCAGTACTTC. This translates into CASSERGPGTYEQYF.

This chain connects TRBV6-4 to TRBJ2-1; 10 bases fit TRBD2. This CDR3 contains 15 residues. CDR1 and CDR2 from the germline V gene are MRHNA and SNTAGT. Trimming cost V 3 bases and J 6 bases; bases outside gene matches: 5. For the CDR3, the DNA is TGTGCCAGCAGTGATGAAGCGGGAGGGGGCAATGAGCAGTTCTTC. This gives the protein CASSDEAGGGNEQFF.

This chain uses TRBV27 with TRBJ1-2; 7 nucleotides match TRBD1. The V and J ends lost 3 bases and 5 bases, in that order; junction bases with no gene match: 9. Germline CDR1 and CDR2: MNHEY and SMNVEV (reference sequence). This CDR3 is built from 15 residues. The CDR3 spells CASSFGTAESYGYTF. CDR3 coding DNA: TGTGCCAGCAGTTTCGGGACAGCCGAGAGTTATGGCTACACCTTC.